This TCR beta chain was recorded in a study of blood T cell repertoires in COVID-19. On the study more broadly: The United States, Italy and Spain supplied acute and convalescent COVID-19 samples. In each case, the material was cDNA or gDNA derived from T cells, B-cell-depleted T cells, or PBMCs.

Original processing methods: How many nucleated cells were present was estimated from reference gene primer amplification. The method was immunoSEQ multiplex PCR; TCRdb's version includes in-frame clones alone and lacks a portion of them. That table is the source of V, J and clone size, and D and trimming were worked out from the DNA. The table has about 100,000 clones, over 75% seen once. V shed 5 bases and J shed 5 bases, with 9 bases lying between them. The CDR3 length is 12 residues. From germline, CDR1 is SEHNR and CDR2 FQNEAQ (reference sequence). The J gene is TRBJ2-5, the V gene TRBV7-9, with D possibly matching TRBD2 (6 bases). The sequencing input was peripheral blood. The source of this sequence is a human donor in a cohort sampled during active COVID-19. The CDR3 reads CASSLAGETQYF. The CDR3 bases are TGTGCCAGCAGCCTTGCGGGGGAGACCCAGTACTTC.